This T cell receptor beta chain was recovered during a study of regulatory T cells in long-lasting Graves disease listed by TCRdb under 2021. Context from the whole study: Persistent Graves' disease was defined as persistently positive TSH receptor autoantibodies together with antithyroid drug treatment for over 5 years. Patients with persistent Graves' disease were compared with patients with newly diagnosed Graves' disease using TCR sequencing and RNA sequencing of peripheral blood. The study was registered as a clinical trial and conducted in China. Persistent Graves' disease patients in the clinical cohort had taken antithyroid drugs for 8 to 12 years on average. A total of 35 or so samples underwent TCR sequencing: about 13 from persistent and around 20 from newly diagnosed Graves' disease patients. Broader findings and caveats from the paper: Because the primary lesion, thyroid tissue, could not be accessed, the study looked at peripheral blood alone. TRBV28, TRBJ1-2 and TRBJ2-5 were preferentially used in persistent disease, while TRBV20-1 and TRBJ2-1 were favored in newly diagnosed disease. The authors acknowledged the small sample size as a limitation that may reduce accuracy. Sequencing and analysis were restricted to the TCR beta chain. Lower TCR Shannon entropy and fewer highly expanded clones were observed in persistent Graves' disease patients than in newly diagnosed patients, which suggested clonal expansion. Patients with persistent disease shared more public clonotypes (under 3,000) than newly diagnosed patients did (approximately 1,000).

The CDR3 runs 11 residues from the cysteine to the phenylalanine. Only CDR3 DNA remains: 33 bases, in frame from the first base. The V and J ends are trimmed by 4 bases and 10 bases, leaving 10 bases between them. According to the germline V gene, CDR1 reads MGHDK and CDR2 reads SYGVNS. This clonotype has just a few counts. No cognate antigen has been identified for it. Per-base quality was not reported, and no clone a single base away is much larger than it. Taken with the paper, the label for time point translates to: persistent/refractory GD, antithyroid drugs over 5 years with positive TRAb. For both TCR sequencing and RNA sequencing, RNA was extracted from PBMCs using TRIzol. The diagnosis of Graves' disease was made according to American Thyroid Association guidelines. Patients were recruited from an endocrinology department in Xi'an, China. From each patient, approximately 9.9 milliliters of peripheral blood was collected into an EDTA anticoagulant tube. PBMCs were isolated by Ficoll Paque Plus density gradient separation without further T cell sorting. An Agilent 2100 Bioanalyzer and agarose gel were used to check RNA quality, and a NanoDrop 2000 was used to measure RNA concentration.

The library came from multiplex PCR. The run used an Illumina HiSeq 4000. TCR beta libraries were built with iRepertoire HTBI primers and Arm-PCR amplification of CDR3 regions. PCR products were gel purified before sequencing. The original pipeline was this. Gene usage analysis of CDR3 amino acid clonotypes relied on the roughly 64 TRBV and 14 TRBJ segments identified across samples. Filtered high-quality paired reads were merged into contigs using COPE and FqMerger. BLAST was used to align contigs to the IMGT TRBV, TRBD and TRBJ reference genes, and CDR3 was defined following IMGT. Highly expanded clones were defined as clonotypes with a frequency above 0.1%. Repertoire diversity was measured by Shannon entropy, and V-J evenness by the Gini coefficient. Clonotypes shared by more than one individual were considered public. TCRdb reprocessed the public reads (quality trimming at Q25 with fastp, clone calling with MiXCR) and kept in-frame beta chains. For every CDR3 protein sequence, its rows merge into one entry that carries the most common genes and DNA. The V and J calls and clone size are TCRdb's, not the authors'. The sample includes 420,000 or so distinct CDR3 sequences, with 23% observed a single time. About a quarter of the sample lies in the top ten.

Sequences were derived from peripheral blood mononuclear cells (PBMCs), sampled when the disease was refractory, from a patient treated with antithyroid drugs. The sequence derives from a female donor with Graves disease. Recombination connected TRBV25-1 to TRBJ2-5; confidence is insufficient to name the D gene. The nucleotides read TGTGCCAGCAGTGGGCTGGATGACCAGTACTTC. This codes for CASSGLDDQYF.